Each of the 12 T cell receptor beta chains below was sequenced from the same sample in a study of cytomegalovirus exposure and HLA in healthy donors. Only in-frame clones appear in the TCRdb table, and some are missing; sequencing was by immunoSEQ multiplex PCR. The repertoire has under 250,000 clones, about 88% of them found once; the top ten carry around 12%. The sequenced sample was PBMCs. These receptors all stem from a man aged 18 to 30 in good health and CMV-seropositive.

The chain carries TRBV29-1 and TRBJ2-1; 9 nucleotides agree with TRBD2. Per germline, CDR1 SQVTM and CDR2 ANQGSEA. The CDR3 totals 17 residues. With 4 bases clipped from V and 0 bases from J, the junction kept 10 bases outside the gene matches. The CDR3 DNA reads TGCAGCGTTGCGGGTAGCGGGAGCCTAGCCTCCTACAATGAGCAGTTCTTC. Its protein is CSVAGSGSLASYNEQFF.

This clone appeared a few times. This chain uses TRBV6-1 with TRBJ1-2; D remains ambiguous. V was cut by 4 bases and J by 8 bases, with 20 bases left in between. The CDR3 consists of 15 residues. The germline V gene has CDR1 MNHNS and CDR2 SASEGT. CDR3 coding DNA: TGTGCCAGCAGTGGTTGGGGAGGGTTGATCTACGGCTACACCTTC. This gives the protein CASSGWGGLIYGYTF.

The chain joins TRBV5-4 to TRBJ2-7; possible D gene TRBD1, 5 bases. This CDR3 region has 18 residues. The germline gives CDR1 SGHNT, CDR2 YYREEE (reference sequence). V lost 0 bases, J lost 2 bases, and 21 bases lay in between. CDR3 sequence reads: CASSLVNTGSGSPYEQYF. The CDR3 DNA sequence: TGTGCCAGCAGCTTGGTTAACACAGGATCAGGTTCCCCCTACGAGCAGTACTTC.

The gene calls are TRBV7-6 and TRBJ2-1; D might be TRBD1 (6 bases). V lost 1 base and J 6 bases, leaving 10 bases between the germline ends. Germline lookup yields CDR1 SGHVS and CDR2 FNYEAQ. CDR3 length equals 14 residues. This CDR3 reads CASSLVQGPNEQFF. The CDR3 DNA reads TGTGCCAGCAGCTTAGTACAGGGACCCAATGAGCAGTTCTTC.

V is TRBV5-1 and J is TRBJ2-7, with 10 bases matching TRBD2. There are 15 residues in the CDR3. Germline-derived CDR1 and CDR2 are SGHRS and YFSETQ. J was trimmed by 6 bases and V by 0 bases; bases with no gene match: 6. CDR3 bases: TGCGCCAGCAGCTTGGAGCTAGCGGGAGTTCCCGAGCAGTACTTC. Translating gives CASSLELAGVPEQYF.

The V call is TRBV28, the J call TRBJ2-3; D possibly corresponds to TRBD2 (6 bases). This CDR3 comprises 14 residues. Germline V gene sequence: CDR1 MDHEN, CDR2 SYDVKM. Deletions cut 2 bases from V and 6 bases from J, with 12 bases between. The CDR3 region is CASSLGGTDDTQYF. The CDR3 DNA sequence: TGTGCCAGCAGTTTAGGAGGGACCGATGATACGCAGTATTTT.

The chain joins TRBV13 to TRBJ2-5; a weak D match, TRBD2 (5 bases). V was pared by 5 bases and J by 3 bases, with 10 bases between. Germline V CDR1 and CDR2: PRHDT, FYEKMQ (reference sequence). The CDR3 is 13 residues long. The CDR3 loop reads CASSRATKETQYF. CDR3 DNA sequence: TGTGCCAGCAGCCGGGCGACTAAAGAGACCCAGTACTTC.

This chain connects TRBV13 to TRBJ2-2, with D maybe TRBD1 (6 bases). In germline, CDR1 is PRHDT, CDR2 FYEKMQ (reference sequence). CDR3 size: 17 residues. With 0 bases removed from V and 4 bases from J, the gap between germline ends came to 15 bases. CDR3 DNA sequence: TGTGCCAGCAGCTTAGGGCCCGGACAGCTTATCACCGGGGAGCTGTTTTTT. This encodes CASSLGPGQLITGELFF.

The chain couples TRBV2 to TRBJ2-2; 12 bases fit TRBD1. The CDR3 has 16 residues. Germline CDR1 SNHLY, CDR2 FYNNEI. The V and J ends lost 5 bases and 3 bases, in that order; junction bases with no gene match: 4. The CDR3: CASSKGQGAHTGELFF. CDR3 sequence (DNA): TGTGCCAGCAGTAAGGGACAGGGGGCGCACACCGGGGAGCTGTTTTTT.

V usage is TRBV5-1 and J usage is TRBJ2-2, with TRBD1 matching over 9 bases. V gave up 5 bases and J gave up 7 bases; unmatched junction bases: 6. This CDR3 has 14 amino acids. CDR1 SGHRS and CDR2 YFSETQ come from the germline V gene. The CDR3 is CASSPTGGSGELFF. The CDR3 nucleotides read TGCGCCAGCAGTCCTACAGGGGGCAGCGGGGAGCTGTTTTTT.

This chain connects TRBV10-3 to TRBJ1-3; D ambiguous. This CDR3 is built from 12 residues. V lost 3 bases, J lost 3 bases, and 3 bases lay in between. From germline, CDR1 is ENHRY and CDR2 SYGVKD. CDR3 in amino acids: CAISEGGNTIYF. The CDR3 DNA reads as TGTGCCATCAGTGAAGGTGGAAACACCATATATTTT.

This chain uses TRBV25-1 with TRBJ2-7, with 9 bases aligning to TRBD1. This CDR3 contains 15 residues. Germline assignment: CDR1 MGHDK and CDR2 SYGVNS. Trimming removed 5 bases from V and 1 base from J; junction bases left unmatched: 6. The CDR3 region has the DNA TGTGCCAGCAGTCCCTACGGACAGGGGTCCTACGAGCAGTACTTC. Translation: CASSPYGQGSYEQYF.